The 25 T cell receptor beta chains in this list originate from one sample, sequenced in a study of CD8 T cells in Susac syndrome. An amount of RNA that ranged from roughly 0.45 to 1 ug was reverse transcribed with random hexamers. TCRdb recomputed calls from the immunoSEQ multiplex PCR reads with MiXCR, one row per CDR3 protein. The sample has some 180,000 distinct CDR3 sequences, about 95% seen once. Sequencing was done on a sample of CD4+ T cells from PBMCs. Receptor source: a human donor in good health.

This clonotype has only one observation. The V call is TRBV7-2, the J call TRBJ2-7; tentatively, D is TRBD1 or TRBD2 (6 bases each). This CDR3 is 14 amino acids long. V was trimmed by 5 bases and J by 6 bases, leaving 17 bases between them. Germline V gene lookup returns CDR1 SGHTA and CDR2 FQGNSA. The CDR3 nucleotides read TGTGCCAGCAGCCAAGGGGGGTCGGTGGCCGAGCAGTACTTC. Translation gives CASSQGGSVAEQYF.

The chain recombines TRBV24-1 with TRBJ2-2; 12 bases match TRBD2. The germline V gene encodes CDR1 KGHDR and CDR2 SFDVKD. The CDR3 runs 17 residues. Trimming at V came to 3 bases and at J to 7 bases, leaving 8 bases not matched to a gene. CDR3 in DNA: TGTGCCACCAGTGATAATCTAGCGGGAGGGCCCGGCGGGGAGCTGTTTTTT. Encoded protein: CATSDNLAGGPGGELFF.

This clonotype was counted a few times. The chain recombines TRBV20-1 with TRBJ2-7; no definite D call. The CDR3 loop spans 11 amino acids. Looked up from germline, CDR1 is DFQATT and CDR2 is SNEGSKA (reference sequence). With 0 bases removed from V and 3 bases from J, the gap between germline ends came to 3 bases. In DNA, the CDR3 is TGCAGTGCTAGAGAGAGCTACGAGCAGTACTTC. Amino acid sequence: CSARESYEQYF.

The chain links TRBV6-6 to TRBJ2-1; 12 bases fit TRBD2. The CDR3 loop spans 15 amino acids. Trimming removed 0 bases from V and 9 bases from J; junction bases left unmatched: 3. Germline loops: CDR1 MNHNY, CDR2 SVGAGI (reference sequence). The CDR3 loop is CASSYSTSGSTEQFF. The CDR3 DNA reads as TGTGCCAGCAGTTACTCGACTAGCGGGAGTACTGAGCAGTTCTTC.

The chain recombines TRBV3-1 with TRBJ1-3, with no clear D. CDR3 length equals 17 residues. In germline, CDR1 is LGHDT, CDR2 YNNKEL (reference sequence). The V end lost 4 bases, the J end lost 0 bases, and 16 bases lay between the germline ends. Here the CDR3 DNA reads TGTGCCAGCAGCCGGGATTCAGGAGGGAACTCTGGAAACACCATATATTTT. It encodes CASSRDSGGNSGNTIYF.

The chain couples TRBV6-2 or TRBV6-3 to TRBJ2-7; 7 bases match TRBD2. With V trimmed by 5 bases and J by 6 bases, 10 bases remained unmatched. The germline gives CDR1 MNHEY, CDR2 SVGEGT. CDR3 size: 14 residues. In DNA, the CDR3 is TGTGCCAGCAGTGGCTCCCGCGGGAGAGGCGAGCAGTACTTC. This gives the protein CASSGSRGRGEQYF.

The chain carries TRBV25-1 and TRBJ1-1; D remains ambiguous. Germline lookup yields CDR1 MGHDK and CDR2 SYGVNS. The CDR3 totals 13 residues. With 1 base removed from V and 1 base from J, the gap between germline ends came to 4 bases. The CDR3 DNA reads as TGTGCCAGCAGTGAATTATCGAACACTGAAGCTTTCTTT. Protein product: CASSELSNTEAFF.

The CDR3 DNA sequence: TGCAGTGCCCCGGACCGGGCCAATGAGCAGTTCTTC. Protein sequence: CSAPDRANEQFF. V and J are TRBV20-1 and TRBJ2-1; no definite D call. This CDR3 has 12 residues. CDR1 is DFQATT, CDR2 SNEGSKA, per germline (reference sequence). V lost 6 bases and J lost 6, with 12 bases in between.

V is TRBV5-1 and J is TRBJ2-7; D not certain. The CDR3 covers 14 residues. Germline V lookup: CDR1 SGHRS, CDR2 YFSETQ. Trimming removed 4 bases at V and 0 bases at J, with 11 bases between. This CDR3 is CASSPVGSSYEQYF. The CDR3 nucleotides read TGCGCCAGCAGCCCCGTCGGCAGCTCCTACGAGCAGTACTTC.

This clonotype was recorded once. The rearrangement joins TRBV6-2 or TRBV6-3 to TRBJ2-1; TRBD2 agrees at 9 bases. Germline CDR1 reads MNHEY; CDR2 reads SVGEGT. The V gene end was trimmed by 5 bases and the J gene end by 15 bases; junction bases not matched to a gene: 11. The CDR3 consists of 13 residues. CDR3 amino acids: CASSLQLAGWMFF. CDR3 DNA: TGTGCCAGCAGTCTCCAGCTAGCGGGATGGATGTTCTTC.

In DNA form, the CDR3 reads TGTGCCAGCAGCTTAGGGGTAGGTCCTGAAGCTTTCTTT. Protein sequence: CASSLGVGPEAFF. This chain connects TRBV7-9 to TRBJ1-1; no reliable D call. The germline V gene encodes CDR1 SEHNR and CDR2 FQNEAQ (reference sequence). The CDR3 has 13 amino acids. Trimming left V 1 base short and J 6 bases short, with 9 bases between.

For the CDR3, the DNA is TGTGCCACAGGTACAGGGGCTGGTGAAAAACTGTTTTTT. The encoded protein is CATGTGAGEKLFF. The V gene is TRBV15, the J gene TRBJ1-4; TRBD1 matches 7 bases. V was clipped by 9 bases and J by 7 bases; unmatched bases: 8. The V gene's germline CDR1 is LNHNV and CDR2 YYDKDF (reference sequence). The CDR3 contains 13 residues.

The rearrangement uses TRBV6-2 or TRBV6-3 and TRBJ2-2, with D uncertain. The CDR3 totals 14 residues. Deletions cut 4 bases from V and 0 bases from J, with 6 bases between. Germline values: CDR1 MNHEY, CDR2 SVGEGT. In nucleotides, the CDR3 is TGTGCCAGCAGTTGGCTATCGAACACCGGGGAGCTGTTTTTT. The encoded protein is CASSWLSNTGELFF.

In DNA form, the CDR3 reads TGTGCCAGCAGCTTGGCACAGGGCATGGAGACCCAGTACTTC. It translates to CASSLAQGMETQYF. The chain carries TRBV5-4 and TRBJ2-5, with D possibly matching TRBD1 (6 bases). Germline CDR1 is SGHNT and CDR2 is YYREEE (reference sequence). Trimming took 0 bases from V and 5 from J, leaving 11 bases between them. The CDR3 contains 14 residues. The whole variable domain, filled in from reference TRBV5-4 and TRBJ2-5, reads ETGVTQSPTHLIKTRGQQVTLRCSSQSGHNTVSWYQQALGQGPQFIFQYYREEENGRGNFPPRFSGLQFPNYSSELNVNALELDDSALYLCASSLAQGMETQYFGPGTRLLVL.

The chain is built from TRBV3-1 and TRBJ2-3, with D perhaps TRBD1 (6 bases). V was pared by 4 bases and J by 1 base, with 12 bases between. Germline CDR1 and CDR2: LGHDT and YNNKEL (reference sequence). CDR3 length equals 15 residues. CDR3 amino acids: CASSPTTGRTDTQYF. CDR3 bases: TGTGCCAGCAGCCCGACTACAGGGCGCACAGATACGCAGTATTTT.

The chain combines TRBV7-9 with TRBJ2-1, with unresolved D. Trimming shortened V by 5 bases and J by 4 bases, and 12 bases separated the two germline ends. Germline loops: CDR1 SEHNR, CDR2 FQNEAQ (reference sequence). The CDR3 spans 14 residues. CDR3 protein: CASSVPQEYNEQFF. The CDR3, as DNA: TGTGCCAGCAGCGTCCCCCAGGAATACAATGAGCAGTTCTTC.

The J gene is TRBJ2-2, the V gene TRBV29-1; D uncertain. Per germline, CDR1 SQVTM and CDR2 ANQGSEA. Trimming took off 6 bases at V and 7 bases at J, with 9 bases between the two ends. The CDR3 is 11 amino acids. In DNA form, the CDR3 reads TGCAGCGTCGAGTCGGGCGGGGAGCTGTTTTTT. It translates to CSVESGGELFF.

The gene calls are TRBV4-1 and TRBJ2-1, with no clear D. Germline V gene lookup returns CDR1 MGHRA and CDR2 YSYEKL. This CDR3 spans 13 amino acids. V was pared by 1 base and J by 7 bases, with 8 bases between. As DNA, the CDR3 is TGCGCCAGCAGCCAAGTCTGGTGGAATGAGCAGTTCTTC. This encodes CASSQVWWNEQFF.

V usage is TRBV2 and J usage is TRBJ1-2, with 11 bases matching TRBD1. The J segment lost 3 bases and the V segment lost 7 bases, leaving 4 bases of the junction unmatched. The CDR3 runs 14 residues. The germline V gene encodes CDR1 SNHLY and CDR2 FYNNEI. Here the CDR3 reads CASTRTGGYYGYTF. CDR3 DNA: TGTGCCAGCACCCGGACAGGGGGCTACTATGGCTACACCTTC.

The chain has TRBV6-2 or TRBV6-3 and TRBJ2-3; no clear D. Looked up from germline, CDR1 is MNHEY and CDR2 is SVGEGT. The CDR3 sequence is 13 residues long. Trimming pared 8 bases from V and 2 bases from J, leaving 11 bases between. CDR3 sequence (DNA): TGTGCCAGCCATAGGGATCACACAGATACGCAGTATTTT. This gives the protein CASHRDHTDTQYF.

The genes are TRBV29-1 and TRBJ2-7; D is ambiguous. CDR1 is SQVTM, CDR2 ANQGSEA, per germline. V was cut by 4 bases and J by 5 bases, with 12 bases left in between. The CDR3 runs to 12 residues. This chain's CDR3 is CSVAPSGNEQYF. The CDR3 DNA sequence: TGCAGCGTTGCACCTTCGGGCAACGAGCAGTACTTC.

The J gene is TRBJ2-3, the V gene TRBV29-1; 9 bases agree with TRBD2. The germline V gene has CDR1 SQVTM and CDR2 ANQGSEA. The V gene end was trimmed by 7 bases and the J gene end by 4 bases; junction bases not matched to a gene: 9. The CDR3 runs to 14 residues. CDR3 sequence (DNA): TGCAGCGAGCGAACGGGACTAGCTGCAGATACGCAGTATTTT. Translated: CSERTGLAADTQYF.

The chain is built from TRBV5-5 and TRBJ1-4, with 7 bases lining up with TRBD1. CDR3 length: 15 residues. Germline trimming cut 4 bases from V and 4 bases from J; bases unmatched to any gene: 7. Germline values: CDR1 SGHKS, CDR2 YYEKEE (reference sequence). Here the CDR3 reads CASSKPGQLNEKLFF. CDR3 nucleotide sequence: TGTGCCAGCAGCAAACCGGGACAGCTTAATGAAAAACTGTTTTTT.

This clonotype was found a few times. The junction departs from germline at one end; a sequencing error may be responsible. This chain links TRBV7-7 with TRBJ2-3; TRBD1 aligns across 7 bases. Germline CDR1 SSHAT, CDR2 FNYEAQ (reference sequence). The CDR3 totals 14 residues. The CDR3 DNA sequence: TGTGCTAGCAGCTTCTCGGGGACAGCAGATACGCAGTATTTT. It specifies CASSFSGTADTQYF.

The chain employs TRBV20-1 and TRBJ2-3, with 9 bases aligning to TRBD2. After removal of 0 bases from V and 1 base from J, the junction contained 8 bases not matched to a gene. CDR1 is DFQATT, CDR2 SNEGSKA, per germline (reference sequence). The CDR3 consists of 17 residues. CDR3 amino acids: CSARDGAGGAGTDTQYF. The CDR3 nucleotides are TGCAGTGCTAGAGATGGGGCGGGGGGGGCCGGCACAGATACGCAGTATTTT.